This T cell receptor (beta chain) is drawn from a study of spatial heterogeneity in lung cancer. This clonotype has only a few counts. A single record per CDR3 protein comes from TCRdb applying MiXCR to the 5' RACE reads. This sample has roughly 79,000 distinct CDR3 sequences, with around 12% found just once. Time point indicated: sample taken at primary tumor resection. Without sorting, whole RNA was sequenced from tumor, nontumor lung or frozen PBMC. This CDR3 comprises 14 residues. CDR1 and CDR2 from the germline V gene are WNHNN and SYGVQD (reference sequence). V was clipped by 2 bases and J by 7 bases, with 14 bases between them.

The TCR sequence derives from a male donor with early-stage non-small cell lung cancer. Sequences were derived from PBMCs, sampled at surgery. The chain uses TRBV10-1 and TRBJ2-5; D could derive from TRBD1 or TRBD2 (6 bases each). The CDR3: CASSEQGRTGTQYF. In nucleotides, the CDR3 is TGCGCCAGCAGTGAGCAGGGGAGGACGGGGACCCAGTACTTC.